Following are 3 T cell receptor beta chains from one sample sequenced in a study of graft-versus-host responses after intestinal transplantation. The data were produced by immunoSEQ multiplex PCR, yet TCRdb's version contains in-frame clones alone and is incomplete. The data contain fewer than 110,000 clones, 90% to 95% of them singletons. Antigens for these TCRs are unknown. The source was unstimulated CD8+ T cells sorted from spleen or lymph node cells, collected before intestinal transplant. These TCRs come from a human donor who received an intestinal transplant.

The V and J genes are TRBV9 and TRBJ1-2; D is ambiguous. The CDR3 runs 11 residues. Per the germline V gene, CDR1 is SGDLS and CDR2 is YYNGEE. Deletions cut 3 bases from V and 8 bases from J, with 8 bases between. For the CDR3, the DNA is TGTGCCAGCAGCGGGAGTGGCGGCTACACCTTC. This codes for CASSGSGGYTF.

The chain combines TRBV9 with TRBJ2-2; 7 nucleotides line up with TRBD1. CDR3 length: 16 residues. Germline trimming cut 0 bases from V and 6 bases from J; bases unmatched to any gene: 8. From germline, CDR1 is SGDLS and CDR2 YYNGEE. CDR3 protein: CASSVGTGALSGELFF. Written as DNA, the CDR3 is TGTGCCAGCAGCGTAGGTACAGGGGCTCTTTCCGGGGAGCTGTTTTTT.

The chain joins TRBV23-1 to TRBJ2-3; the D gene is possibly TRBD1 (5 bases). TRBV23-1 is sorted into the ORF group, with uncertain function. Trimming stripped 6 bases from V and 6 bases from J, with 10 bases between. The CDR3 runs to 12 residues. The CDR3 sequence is CASRSGLDTQYF. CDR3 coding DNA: TGCGCCAGCAGGTCAGGGTTGGATACGCAGTATTTT.